The next 20 T cell receptor beta chains were all read from a single sample in a study of technical replicates of blood from several donors. The assay was immunoSEQ multiplex PCR, and TCRdb's table has in-frame clones only and misses some. The data show about 82,000 clones, 94% seen once. Sequenced input: T cells isolated from PBMCs. The receptor source for this set is a human donor in good health.

V is TRBV5-8 and J is TRBJ2-7, with D tentatively TRBD2 (6 bases). Germline assignment: CDR1 SGHTS and CDR2 YDEGEE. V lost 5 bases to trimming and J lost 5 bases, with 11 bases between them. CDR3 length equals 12 residues. The CDR3 DNA follows: TGTGCCAGCAGGTTGCTAGCGAACGAGCAGTACTTC. Encoded protein: CASRLLANEQYF.

The rearrangement joins TRBV27 to TRBJ2-7; tentative D call: TRBD1 (5 bases). Germline V CDR1 and CDR2: MNHEY, SMNVEV (reference sequence). Trimming stripped 4 bases from V and 1 base from J, with 8 bases between. The CDR3 consists of 13 residues. The DNA of the CDR3 is TGTGCCAGCAGTTCGGACACGTCCTACGAGCAGTACTTC. This encodes CASSSDTSYEQYF.

This clone occurred once. The chain employs TRBV10-2 and TRBJ2-1; 8 bases align to TRBD2. The length of the CDR3 is 13 residues. V lost 9 bases to trimming and J lost 8 bases; unmatched junction nucleotides: 9. Germline V lookup: CDR1 WSHSY, CDR2 SAAADI. CDR3 nucleotides: TGCGCCAGTCAGCGGGAGAGCGGCGATGAGCAGTTCTTC. It translates to CASQRESGDEQFF.

The genes are TRBV6-5 and TRBJ2-7; 8 nucleotides agree with TRBD2. Germline values: CDR1 MNHEY, CDR2 SVGAGI. V trimming: 6 bases; J trimming: 4 bases; junction bases outside the gene matches: 8. This CDR3 spans 14 amino acids. The CDR3 loop reads CASSPSGLSYEQYF. The CDR3 DNA reads as TGTGCCAGCAGCCCTAGCGGGCTGTCTTACGAGCAGTACTTC.

J is TRBJ2-3 and V is TRBV9, with D hard to call. V shed 7 bases and J shed 0 bases, with 12 bases lying between them. Germline CDR1 and CDR2: SGDLS and YYNGEE. The CDR3 totals 14 residues. CDR3 nucleotide sequence: TGTGCCAGCGCCTACGAGCTTAGCACAGATACGCAGTATTTT. It specifies CASAYELSTDTQYF.

The V gene is TRBV6-1, the J gene TRBJ1-5; a weak D match, TRBD1 (5 bases). CDR3 size: 15 residues. The V end lost 3 bases, the J end lost 7 bases, and 16 bases lay between the germline ends. CDR1 and CDR2 (germline): MNHNS, SASEGT. This CDR3 is CASSEAGILSQPQHF. The DNA for the CDR3 is TGTGCCAGCAGTGAGGCAGGGATATTGTCGCAGCCCCAGCATTTT.

The J gene is TRBJ1-1, the V gene TRBV28; D gene unclear. V was clipped by 9 bases and J by 0 bases, with 8 bases between them. CDR1 and CDR2 from the germline V gene are MDHEN and SYDVKM. The CDR3 is 12 amino acids. The CDR3 here is CASLAVNTEAFF. Here the CDR3 DNA reads TGTGCCAGTTTGGCCGTGAACACTGAAGCTTTCTTT.

The chain carries TRBV5-1 and TRBJ2-1, with 10 bases lining up with TRBD2. This CDR3 is 16 amino acids long. After removal of 5 bases from V and 4 bases from J, the junction contained 9 bases not matched to a gene. Germline CDR1 SGHRS, CDR2 YFSETQ. The CDR3 protein is CASRSWEREGYNEQFF. The DNA of the CDR3 is TGCGCCAGCAGATCTTGGGAGCGGGAGGGATACAATGAGCAGTTCTTC.

The chain couples TRBV28 to TRBJ2-7; 9 bases are shared with TRBD2. J gave up 3 bases and V 2 bases, and 5 bases lay outside the gene matches. Germline loops: CDR1 MDHEN, CDR2 SYDVKM. The CDR3 is 15 residues long. The CDR3 bases are TGTGCCAGCAGTTTAAGCCCTAGCGGGGACTACGAGCAGTACTTC. The encoded protein is CASSLSPSGDYEQYF.

The chain uses TRBV30 and TRBJ1-5, with a tentative D call TRBD1 (5 bases). Trimming cost V 2 bases and J 3 bases, with 11 bases left between them. The CDR3 extends over 14 amino acids. Looked up from germline, CDR1 is GTSNPN and CDR2 is SVGIG (reference sequence). CDR3 DNA sequence: TGTGCCTGGAGTACGGGGGACTACAATCAGCCCCAGCATTTT. Its protein product is CAWSTGDYNQPQHF. The full variable domain, with the rest looked up from reference TRBV30 and TRBJ1-5, is SQTIHQWPATLVQPVGSPLSLECTVEGTSNPNLYWYRQAAGRGLQLLFYSVGIGQISSEVPQNLSASRPQDRQFILSSKKLLLSDSGFYLCAWSTGDYNQPQHFGDGTRLSIL.

The chain joins TRBV7-9 to TRBJ2-7; 10 bases match TRBD2. CDR3 length: 14 amino acids. CDR1 and CDR2 from the germline V gene are SEHNR and FQNEAQ (reference sequence). With 6 bases clipped from V and 2 bases from J, the junction kept 4 bases outside the gene matches. This chain's CDR3 is CASRSLAGAYEQYF. CDR3 coding DNA: TGTGCCAGCAGGTCGCTAGCGGGAGCCTACGAGCAGTACTTC. Together with reference TRBV7-9 and TRBJ2-7, the CDR3 gives the full variable domain: DTGVSQNPRHKITKRGQNVTFRCDPISEHNRLYWYRQTLGQGPEFLTYFQNEAQLEKSRLLSDRFSAERPKGSFSTLEIQRTEQGDSAMYLCASRSLAGAYEQYFGPGTRLTVT.

V is TRBV28 and J is TRBJ1-2; D unresolved. This CDR3 spans 14 amino acids. Trimming took 5 bases from V and 10 from J, leaving 20 bases between them. In germline, CDR1 is MDHEN, CDR2 SYDVKM. CDR3 amino acids: CASSPPSPTVDYTF. Here the CDR3 DNA reads TGTGCCAGCAGTCCCCCTAGCCCAACGGTAGACTACACCTTC.

The chain links TRBV27 to TRBJ1-1, with unresolved D. The CDR3 runs 13 residues. Per germline, CDR1 MNHEY and CDR2 SMNVEV (reference sequence). V shed 5 bases and J shed 1 base, with 8 bases lying between them. CDR3 loop: CASSRYKNTEAFF. The DNA for the CDR3 is TGTGCCAGCAGTCGATACAAGAACACTGAAGCTTTCTTT.

This sequence joins TRBV30 and TRBJ2-3; the match to TRBD2 covers 7 bases. The CDR3 contains 14 residues. With V trimmed by 5 bases and J by 1 base, 6 bases remained unmatched. The germline CDR1 and CDR2 sequences are GTSNPN and SVGIG (reference sequence). CDR3 coding DNA: TGTGCCTGGGGGAGGGAGGAGGGCACAGATACGCAGTATTTT. Protein: CAWGREEGTDTQYF.

The chain is built from TRBV30 and TRBJ2-1, with 8 positions matching TRBD1. Germline CDR1 and CDR2: GTSNPN and SVGIG (reference sequence). Trimming removed 7 bases from V and 5 bases from J; junction bases left unmatched: 7. The CDR3 is made up of 13 amino acids. The DNA for the CDR3 is TGTGCCTTCCGGACAGGGTACGACAATGAGCAGTTCTTC. This encodes CAFRTGYDNEQFF.

V gene TRBV2 combines with J gene TRBJ2-2; 9 nucleotides align to TRBD1. CDR3 length: 16 residues. V shed 5 bases and J 4 bases; nucleotides not matched to a gene: 8. Germline V gene data show CDR1 as SNHLY and CDR2 as FYNNEI. The CDR3 loop reads CASSNTGTGSTGELFF. In nucleotides, the CDR3 is TGTGCCAGCAGTAATACCGGGACAGGGAGCACCGGGGAGCTGTTTTTT.

This clone was recorded only once. This chain joins TRBV30 and TRBJ1-4; D possibly corresponds to TRBD1 (5 bases). Between the trimmed V and J ends, which lost 4 bases and 8 bases, there was a span of 17 bases. Germline CDR1 reads GTSNPN; CDR2 reads SVGIG (reference sequence). CDR3 size: 14 residues. The CDR3 is CAWNLRRGGEKLFF. In nucleotides, the CDR3 is TGTGCCTGGAACCTAAGAAGGGGTGGAGAAAAACTGTTTTTT. The full variable domain, completed using reference TRBV30 and TRBJ1-4, is SQTIHQWPATLVQPVGSPLSLECTVEGTSNPNLYWYRQAAGRGLQLLFYSVGIGQISSEVPQNLSASRPQDRQFILSSKKLLLSDSGFYLCAWNLRRGGEKLFFGSGTQLSVL.

The V call is TRBV7-3, the J call TRBJ2-1; D unresolved. CDR3 length: 16 amino acids. Trimming left V 1 base short and J 2 bases short, with 12 bases between. Germline V gene data show CDR1 as SGHTA and CDR2 as FQGTGA. CDR3 sequence reads: CASSLIGRPPYNEQFF. The CDR3 DNA sequence: TGTGCCAGCAGCTTAATAGGCAGGCCCCCCTACAATGAGCAGTTCTTC. Using reference TRBV7-3 and TRBJ2-1 for the parts outside the CDR3, the full variable domain is GAGVSQTPSNKVTEKGKYVELRCDPISGHTALYWYRQSLGQGPEFLIYFQGTGAADDSGLPNDRFFAVRPEGSVSTLKIQRTERGDSAVYLCASSLIGRPPYNEQFFGPGTRLTVL.

The gene calls are TRBV5-1 and TRBJ2-2; maybe TRBD2 (6 bases). This CDR3 spans 15 amino acids. The V and J ends lost 0 bases and 2 bases respectively, with 8 bases between them. Germline V gene sequence: CDR1 SGHRS, CDR2 YFSETQ. In DNA, the CDR3 is TGCGCCAGCAGCTTGGACGGGAGTAACACCGGGGAGCTGTTTTTT. Translated: CASSLDGSNTGELFF.

This chain joins TRBV6-5 and TRBJ1-2; D may be TRBD1 (6 bases). V was trimmed by 2 bases and J by 6 bases, leaving 10 bases between them. Per the germline V gene, CDR1 is MNHEY and CDR2 is SVGAGI. There are 13 residues in the CDR3. CDR3 DNA: TGTGCCAGCAGTTACCGCCCAGGGGATGGCTACACCTTC. Translating it yields CASSYRPGDGYTF.